The next 24 T cell receptor beta chains were all read from a single sample in a study of identical twins. TCRdb re-called the 5' RACE reads with MiXCR, one entry per CDR3 protein. This table holds about 900,000 distinct CDR3 sequences, about 12% found once. These data are also associated with another study on yellow fever vaccine responses in identical twins.

The material sequenced was PBMCs. These receptors all come from a woman under 30 in good health.

The V gene is TRBV6-4, the J gene TRBJ1-2; 9 nucleotides match TRBD1. The CDR3 is 17 amino acids. Trimming cost V 0 bases and J 8 bases; bases outside gene matches: 13. Germline lookup yields CDR1 MRHNA and CDR2 SNTAGT. CDR3 region: CASSDSGTGISLGGYTF. DNA for the CDR3: TGTGCCAGCAGTGACTCGGGGACAGGGATATCCCTTGGGGGCTACACCTTC.

This rearrangement joins TRBV5-8 to TRBJ1-6, with TRBD1 as a possible D gene (5 bases). V lost 8 bases and J 5 bases, leaving 11 bases between the germline ends. CDR3 size: 13 residues. CDR1 and CDR2 from the germline V gene are SGHTS and YDEGEE. The DNA of the CDR3 is TGTGCCAGTCAGGACATGAATAATTCACCCCTCCACTTT. Encoded protein: CASQDMNNSPLHF.

The chain joins TRBV3-1 to TRBJ2-7; TRBD2 might be the D (5 bases). V shed 4 bases and J shed 9 bases, with 16 bases lying between them. CDR3 length: 13 residues. Germline values: CDR1 LGHDT, CDR2 YNNKEL (reference sequence). CDR3 nucleotides: TGTGCCAGCAGCCGCGGGCAGAGCTTTCCGCAGTACGTC. This translates into CASSRGQSFPQYV.

The sample holds a few counts of this clonotype. This sequence joins TRBV12-3 or TRBV12-4 and TRBJ1-1; D perhaps matches TRBD1 (5 bases). V dropped 5 bases and J dropped 10 bases, with 14 bases sitting between them. The CDR3 covers 12 residues. The chain's CDR3 is CASSLDGGGAFF. The CDR3 bases are TGTGCCAGCAGTCTGGATGGGGGGGGAGCTTTCTTT.

This chain joins TRBV2 and TRBJ2-4; possibly TRBD1 or TRBD2 for D (5 bases each). Germline-derived CDR1 and CDR2 are SNHLY and FYNNEI. The CDR3 length is 15 residues. With 6 bases removed from V and 3 bases from J, the gap between germline ends came to 15 bases. CDR3 amino acids: CASRPTRGNKNIQYF. CDR3 in DNA: TGTGCCAGCAGGCCAACTAGGGGAAACAAAAACATTCAGTACTTC.

This clonotype was recorded many times. V usage is TRBV7-6 and J usage is TRBJ2-5; D possibly corresponds to TRBD2 (5 bases). The CDR3 is 14 residues long. Germline assignment: CDR1 SGHVS and CDR2 FNYEAQ. With 1 base removed from V and 3 bases from J, the gap between germline ends came to 9 bases. The chain's CDR3 is CASSLEVGEETQYF. CDR3 bases: TGTGCCAGCAGCTTAGAAGTGGGAGAAGAGACCCAGTACTTC.

About this clonotype itself: A read error may explain this, as a much larger clone is one base away. The CDR3 carries no conserved terminal phenylalanine or tryptophan, so it likely arises from a read error. The chain links TRBV10-3 to TRBJ2-7, with 13 bases fitting TRBD2. This CDR3 is built from 13 residues. Germline trimming cut 10 bases from V and 6 bases from J; bases unmatched to any gene: 6. The V gene's germline CDR1 is ENHRY and CDR2 SYGVKD. The CDR3 DNA follows: TGTGCCACCGGGACTAGCGGGACTCCCGAGCAGTACCTC. Residues: CATGTSGTPEQYL.

This clonotype was found a few times. This CDR3 reads CASSFLSGTEAFF. CDR3 in DNA: TGTGCCAGCAGCTTCTTGTCCGGGACTGAAGCTTTCTTT. The chain uses TRBV11-3 and TRBJ1-1; D is unclear. The CDR3 runs to 13 residues. V was pared by 3 bases and J by 5 bases, with 10 bases between. Germline CDR1 is SGHNT and CDR2 is YENEEA.

The J gene is TRBJ2-7, the V gene TRBV6-5, with D hard to call. V dropped 4 bases and J dropped 4 bases, with 11 bases sitting between them. The CDR3 runs to 13 residues. Germline assignment: CDR1 MNHEY and CDR2 SVGAGI. This chain's CDR3 is CASSSPLAYEQYF. For the CDR3, the DNA is TGTGCCAGCAGTTCCCCATTAGCATACGAGCAGTACTTC.

The rearrangement joins TRBV28 to TRBJ2-7; D might be TRBD1 (6 bases). The CDR3 is 15 residues long. Trimming pared 6 bases from V and 0 bases from J, leaving 15 bases between. Per germline, CDR1 MDHEN and CDR2 SYDVKM. DNA for the CDR3: TGTGCCAGCAGAGAACGGCAGGGGACCTCCTACGAGCAGTACTTC. It yields the protein CASRERQGTSYEQYF.

V usage is TRBV5-1 and J usage is TRBJ2-5; 9 bases fit TRBD2. CDR1 and CDR2 from the germline V gene are SGHRS and YFSETQ. The CDR3 is made up of 14 amino acids. Trimming cost V 5 bases and J 5 bases; bases outside gene matches: 7. This chain's CDR3 is CASRKGTSIETQYF. CDR3 DNA: TGCGCCAGCAGAAAAGGGACTAGCATTGAGACCCAGTACTTC.

This clonotype was seen only a few times. The genes are TRBV20-1 and TRBJ2-1; 8 bases agree with TRBD1. The CDR3 covers 15 residues. V shed 1 base, J shed 2 bases, and the junction held 4 bases outside the gene matches. The germline V gene has CDR1 DFQATT and CDR2 SNEGSKA (reference sequence). The CDR3 sequence is CSARGATGAYNEQFF. DNA of the CDR3: TGCAGTGCTAGAGGGGCGACAGGGGCCTACAATGAGCAGTTCTTC.

The chain carries TRBV7-2 and TRBJ2-7; D gene ambiguous. CDR1 and CDR2 from the germline V gene are SGHTA and FQGNSA. The ends were cut back, 6 bases at V and 6 bases at J, with 15 bases in the middle. The CDR3 totals 13 residues. This CDR3 reads CASSPNSLGEQYF. The CDR3 nucleotides are TGTGCCAGCAGTCCAAACAGCTTAGGCGAGCAGTACTTC.

This clonotype was counted between two and nine times. The rearrangement joins TRBV5-1 to TRBJ2-7; TRBD2 matches at 9 bases. Germline values: CDR1 SGHRS, CDR2 YFSETQ. The CDR3 runs to 15 residues. The ends lost 7 bases at V and 7 bases at J; junction bases unmatched: 15. The CDR3 bases are TGCGCCAGCGGTGTTCTAGCGGGAAGTTCGGAAGAGCAGTACTTC. Translated, it gives CASGVLAGSSEEQYF.

This clonotype was seen only a few times. The chain has TRBV29-1 and TRBJ2-5; a possible D gene is TRBD1 (6 bases). The CDR3 runs to 14 residues. The V end lost 4 bases, the J end lost 1 base, and 13 bases lay between the germline ends. The germline gives CDR1 SQVTM, CDR2 ANQGSEA. This CDR3 reads CSVALGAAQETQYF. As DNA, the CDR3 is TGCAGCGTTGCCTTGGGGGCGGCCCAAGAGACCCAGTACTTC.

This chain connects TRBV4-1 to TRBJ2-3; D unclear. The CDR3 runs to 16 residues. Looked up from germline, CDR1 is MGHRA and CDR2 is YSYEKL. V dropped 0 bases and J dropped 4 bases, with 14 bases sitting between them. CDR3 in amino acids: CASSQEGSGLSDTQYF. The CDR3, as DNA: TGCGCCAGCAGCCAAGAGGGGTCAGGTCTCTCAGATACGCAGTATTTT.

This chain uses TRBV7-8 with TRBJ2-1; tentative D call: TRBD1 (6 bases). In germline, CDR1 is SGHVS, CDR2 FQNEAQ. V was pared by 5 bases and J by 0 bases, with 14 bases between. The length of the CDR3 is 16 residues. CDR3 coding DNA: TGTGCCAGCAGCAAGACAGGATCGAGCTCCTACAATGAGCAGTTCTTC. It yields the protein CASSKTGSSSYNEQFF.

At least ten counts were recorded for this clonotype. The chain combines TRBV7-8 with TRBJ2-5, with D possibly being TRBD1 (7 bases). The V end lost 3 bases, the J end lost 5 bases, and 16 bases lay between the germline ends. This CDR3 is built from 15 residues. Germline V gene sequence: CDR1 SGHVS, CDR2 FQNEAQ. The CDR3 region is CASSFTGGGGETQYF. The DNA for the CDR3 is TGTGCCAGCAGCTTTACCGGAGGGGGCGGTGAGACCCAGTACTTC.

This clonotype was seen a few times. The rearrangement joins TRBV19 to TRBJ1-4; the D gene is possibly TRBD1 (5 bases). CDR1 is LNHDA, CDR2 SQIVND, per germline (reference sequence). The V gene lost 6 bases and the J gene lost 8 bases, with 7 bases spanning the gap. The CDR3 runs to 11 residues. The chain's CDR3 is CASSRQEKLFF. CDR3 DNA sequence: TGTGCCAGTAGCCGACAGGAAAAACTGTTTTTT.

This clonotype was seen only a few times. The V and J genes are TRBV6-2 or TRBV6-3 and TRBJ2-1; 10 bases agree with TRBD2. Germline V CDR1 and CDR2: MNHEY, SVGEGT. The CDR3 totals 16 residues. Losses at the gene ends were 0 bases for V and 8 bases for J; bases not matched to a gene: 7. In DNA form, the CDR3 reads TGTGCCAGCAGTTACTCGAAGGCTAGCGGGAGTTATGAGCAGTTCTTC. This codes for CASSYSKASGSYEQFF.

The chain combines TRBV6-1 with TRBJ1-1; TRBD1 matches 7 bases. This CDR3 is 13 amino acids long. Per the germline V gene, CDR1 is MNHNS and CDR2 is SASEGT. V gave up 5 bases and J gave up 3 bases; unmatched junction bases: 3. The CDR3, as DNA: TGTGCCAGCAGTAGACAGGGCTACACTGAAGCTTTCTTT. This encodes CASSRQGYTEAFF.

This clonotype has at least ten counts. Here the CDR3 reads CSVDGLAAQETQYF. CDR3 sequence (DNA): TGCAGCGTTGATGGGCTAGCGGCCCAAGAGACCCAGTACTTC. The rearrangement joins TRBV29-1 to TRBJ2-5; 7 bases line up with TRBD2. With V trimmed by 3 bases and J by 1 base, 5 bases remained unmatched. The CDR3 length is 14 residues. Germline V gene sequence: CDR1 SQVTM, CDR2 ANQGSEA.

This clonotype was observed a few times. The chain links TRBV28 to TRBJ2-3; TRBD2 aligns across 11 bases. This CDR3 spans 18 amino acids. Germline assignment: CDR1 MDHEN and CDR2 SYDVKM. The V gene end was trimmed by 4 bases and the J gene end by 0 bases; junction bases not matched to a gene: 9. This chain's CDR3 is CASSSTLGLAASTDTQYF. The CDR3 region has the DNA TGTGCCAGCAGTTCGACCTTGGGACTAGCGGCTAGCACAGATACGCAGTATTTT.

The V call is TRBV15, the J call TRBJ2-7; D perhaps matches TRBD1 (5 bases). Germline V gives CDR1 LNHNV, CDR2 YYDKDF (reference sequence). There are 15 residues in the CDR3. V was pared by 0 bases and J by 3 bases, with 12 bases between. CDR3: CATSREFVRDYEQYF. The CDR3 DNA sequence: TGTGCCACCAGCAGAGAGTTCGTCAGGGACTACGAGCAGTACTTC.